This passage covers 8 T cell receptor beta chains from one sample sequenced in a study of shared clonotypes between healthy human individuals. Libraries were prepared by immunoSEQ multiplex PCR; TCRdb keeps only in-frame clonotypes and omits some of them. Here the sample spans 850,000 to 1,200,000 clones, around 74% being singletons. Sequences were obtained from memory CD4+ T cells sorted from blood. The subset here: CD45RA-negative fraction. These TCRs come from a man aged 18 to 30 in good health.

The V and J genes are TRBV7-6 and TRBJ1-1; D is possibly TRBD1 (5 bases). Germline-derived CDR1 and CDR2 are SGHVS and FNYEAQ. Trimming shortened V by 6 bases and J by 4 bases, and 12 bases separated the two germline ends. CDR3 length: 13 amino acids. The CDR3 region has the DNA TGTGCCAGCAGTCGTTTGGGGCGCACTGAAGCTTTCTTT. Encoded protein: CASSRLGRTEAFF.

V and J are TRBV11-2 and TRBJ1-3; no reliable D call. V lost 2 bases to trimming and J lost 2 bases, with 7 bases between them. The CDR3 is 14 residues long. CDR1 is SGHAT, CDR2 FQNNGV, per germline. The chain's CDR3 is CASSLSGAGNTIYF. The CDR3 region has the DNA TGTGCCAGCAGCTTATCGGGAGCTGGAAACACCATATATTTT.

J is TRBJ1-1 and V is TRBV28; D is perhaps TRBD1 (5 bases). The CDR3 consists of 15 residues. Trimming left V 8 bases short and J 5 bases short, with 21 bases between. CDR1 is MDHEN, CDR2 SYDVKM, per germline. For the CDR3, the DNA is TGTGCCAGCGGGGGGGGAGGTCGCTCAGGTACTGAAGCTTTCTTT. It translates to CASGGGGRSGTEAFF. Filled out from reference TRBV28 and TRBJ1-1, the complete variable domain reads DVKVTQSSRYLVKRTGEKVFLECVQDMDHENMFWYRQDPGLGLRLIYFSYDVKMKEKGDIPEGYSVSREKKERFSLILESASTNQTSMYLCASGGGGRSGTEAFFGQGTRLTVV.

The CDR3: CASSQRVDARLYEQYF. CDR3 in DNA: TGTGCCAGCAGCCAACGAGTCGACGCGAGGCTCTACGAGCAGTACTTC. The chain employs TRBV14 and TRBJ2-7; D call uncertain. This CDR3 comprises 16 residues. CDR1 SGHDN and CDR2 FVKESK come from the germline V gene. Trimming pared 2 bases from V and 3 bases from J, leaving 17 bases between.

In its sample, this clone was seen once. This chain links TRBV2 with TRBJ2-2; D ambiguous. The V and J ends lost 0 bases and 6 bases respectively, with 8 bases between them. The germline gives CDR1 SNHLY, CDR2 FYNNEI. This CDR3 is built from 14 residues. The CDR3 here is CASSEALTAGELFF. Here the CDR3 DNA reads TGTGCCAGCAGTGAAGCGCTGACCGCCGGGGAGCTGTTTTTT. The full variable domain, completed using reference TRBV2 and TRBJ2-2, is EPEVTQTPSHQVTQMGQEVILRCVPISNHLYFYWYRQILGQKVEFLVSFYNNEISEKSEIFDDQFSVERPDGSNFTLKIRSTKLEDSAMYFCASSEALTAGELFFGEGSRLTVL.

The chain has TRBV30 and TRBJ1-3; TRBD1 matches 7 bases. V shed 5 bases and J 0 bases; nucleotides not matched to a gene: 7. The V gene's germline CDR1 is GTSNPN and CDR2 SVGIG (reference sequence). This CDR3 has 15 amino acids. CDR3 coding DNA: TGTGCCTGGTCAGGGGGGTCTGGCTCTGGAAACACCATATATTTT. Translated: CAWSGGSGSGNTIYF.

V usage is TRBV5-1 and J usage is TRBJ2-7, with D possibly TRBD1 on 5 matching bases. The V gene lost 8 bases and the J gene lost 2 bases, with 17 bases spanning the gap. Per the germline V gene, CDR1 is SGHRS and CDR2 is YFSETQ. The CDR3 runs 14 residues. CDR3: CASRPSAGPYEQYF. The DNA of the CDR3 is TGCGCCAGTCGTCCCTCGGCAGGGCCCTACGAGCAGTACTTC.

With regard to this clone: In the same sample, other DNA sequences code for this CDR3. CDR3 region: CASSLSLPNEQFF. As DNA, the CDR3 is TGTGCCAGCAGCTTATCGCTACCCAATGAGCAGTTCTTC. The chain combines TRBV7-2 with TRBJ2-1; D is uncertain. Germline assignment: CDR1 SGHTA and CDR2 FQGNSA. Trimming left V 2 bases short and J 6 bases short, with 8 bases between. This CDR3 contains 13 residues. The full variable domain, completed using reference TRBV7-2 and TRBJ2-1, is GAGVSQSPSNKVTEKGKDVELRCDPISGHTALYWYRQSLGQGLEFLIYFQGNSAPDKSGLPSDRFSAERTGGSVSTLTIQRTQQEDSAVYLCASSLSLPNEQFFGPGTRLTVL.